Listed below are T cell receptor beta chains from one sample, sequenced in a study of T cells after yellow fever vaccination. TCRdb reprocessed the 5' RACE reads with MiXCR, giving one entry per CDR3 protein. This sample has approximately 260,000 distinct CDR3 sequences, with about 5.2% found just once. Sequencing was performed on CD4+ T cells sorted from PBMCs, taken on the day of the yellow fever booster vaccination. These receptors came from a man younger than 30 who received the YFV17D yellow fever vaccine. CDR3s include the opening cysteine and the closing phenylalanine or tryptophan. A D gene is named only where the DNA matches it firmly. A row's size may be missing; if present it is once, few, many or a size class.

j_call | clone_size | d_call | v_call | cdr3_nt | cdr3_aa
TRBJ1-2 | NA | TRBD1 | TRBV5-1 | TGCGCCAGCAGCTTTGAACAGGGGGGCTACACCTTC | CASSFEQGGYTF
TRBJ2-1 | few | TRBD2 | TRBV7-2 | TGTGCCAGCAGCGACTTGCTAGCGGGGCGCAATGAGCAGTTCTTC | CASSDLLAGRNEQFF
TRBJ2-3 | few | TRBD2 | TRBV4-2 | TGTGCCAGCAGGAGGAGCGGGGGGCCTAGAAGTAGCACAGATACGCAGTATTTT | CASRRSGGPRSSTDTQYF
TRBJ2-5 | few | NA | TRBV2 | TGTGCCAGCAACCGCGAGATTGAAGAGACCCAGTACTTC | CASNREIEETQYF
TRBJ2-5 | many | NA | TRBV4-3 | TGCGCCAGCAGCCAAGAAACTTGGGGAACGCAGTACTTC | CASSQETWGTQYF
TRBJ2-3 | NA | TRBD1 | TRBV6-2/TRBV6-3 | TGTGCCAGCAGTTACGCGACAGGGCGCAGAACAGATACGCAGTATTTT | CASSYATGRRTDTQYF
TRBJ2-3 | many | TRBD2 | TRBV7-2 | TGTGCCAGCAGCTCAAGTAGCGGGGCGGAGTATTTT | CASSSSSGAEYF
TRBJ2-1 | few | TRBD2 | TRBV5-1 | TGCGCCAGCAGCTTGGCGGCTAGCGGGGGGAACAATGAGCAGTTCTTC | CASSLAASGGNNEQFF
TRBJ2-3 | NA | TRBD2 | TRBV18 | TGTGCCAGCTCACCGAGCGGGGGAGTCACAGATACGCAGTATTTT | CASSPSGGVTDTQYF
TRBJ2-3 | NA | TRBD2 | TRBV7-2 | TGTGCCAGCAGCTTTTGGGGAGCGGGAAAATCAACTAGCACAGATACGCAGTATTTT | CASSFWGAGKSTSTDTQYF
TRBJ2-2 | many | TRBD2 | TRBV5-1 | TGCGCCAGCAGCCGCTCTCTAAGCGGGGCAGGGACCGGGGAGCTGTTTTTT | CASSRSLSGAGTGELFF
TRBJ2-7 | many | TRBD2 | TRBV4-1 | TGCGCCAGCAGCCCTATAGGGCGGGGGACTACCTACGAGCAGTACTTC | CASSPIGRGTTYEQYF
TRBJ2-6 | few | NA | TRBV18 | TGTGCCAGCTCACCACGATTGCAGAAACATTTTATCTCTGGGGCCAACGTCCTGACTTTC | CASSPRLQKHFISGANVLTF
TRBJ2-2 | many | NA | TRBV23-1 | TGCGCCAGCAGTCACCCCAAAGGGGGGATAGGGGGCACCGGGGAGCTGTTTTTT | CASSHPKGGIGGTGELFF
TRBJ2-2 | NA | NA | TRBV12-3/TRBV12-4 | TGTGCCAGCACCCGATCTGCCGCCCTGAGAACCGGGGAGCTGTTTTTT | CASTRSAALRTGELFF
TRBJ2-7 | few | NA | TRBV18 | TGTGCCAGCTCACCAACGAATGGGGACGAGCAGTACTTC | CASSPTNGDEQYF
TRBJ1-3 | NA | NA | TRBV10-3 | TGTGCCATCAGCGGGGTTATTGACACCATATATTTT | CAISGVIDTIYF
TRBJ1-1 | many | NA | TRBV18 | TGTGCCAGCTCACCTGCACAGGGCATTTTGGGCACTGAAGCTTTCTTT | CASSPAQGILGTEAFF
TRBJ1-5 | NA | NA | TRBV3-1 | TGTGCCAGCAGCCAAGCAAACAGGGATCAGCCCCGGCATTTT | CASSQANRDQPRHF
TRBJ2-5 | many | NA | TRBV6-6 | TGTGCCAGCAGGAATTCAGGGCAAGAGACCCAGTACTTC | CASRNSGQETQYF
TRBJ1-5 | many | NA | TRBV6-2/TRBV6-3 | TGTGCCAGCAGTGAGGCCTCCGGGTATCAGCCCCAGCATTTT | CASSEASGYQPQHF
TRBJ1-2 | NA | TRBD1 | TRBV7-8 | TGTGCCAGCAGCTTATCCGGGACAGGGCACTATGGCTACACCTTC | CASSLSGTGHYGYTF
TRBJ1-2 | few | NA | TRBV20-1 | TGCAGTGCTAGAGACGAGGCTAACTATGGCTACACCTTC | CSARDEANYGYTF
TRBJ2-5 | many | TRBD1 | TRBV7-2 | TGTGCCAGCAACCGTGGACAGGCTCAAGAGACCCAGTACTTC | CASNRGQAQETQYF
TRBJ1-5 | many | NA | TRBV20-1 | TGCAGTGCTATCAGGGCGTGGAATCAGCCCCAGCATTTT | CSAIRAWNQPQHF
TRBJ1-1 | NA | NA | TRBV6-5 | TGTGCCAGCAGTTACTGGGGGGAAGCTTTCTTT | CASSYWGEAFF